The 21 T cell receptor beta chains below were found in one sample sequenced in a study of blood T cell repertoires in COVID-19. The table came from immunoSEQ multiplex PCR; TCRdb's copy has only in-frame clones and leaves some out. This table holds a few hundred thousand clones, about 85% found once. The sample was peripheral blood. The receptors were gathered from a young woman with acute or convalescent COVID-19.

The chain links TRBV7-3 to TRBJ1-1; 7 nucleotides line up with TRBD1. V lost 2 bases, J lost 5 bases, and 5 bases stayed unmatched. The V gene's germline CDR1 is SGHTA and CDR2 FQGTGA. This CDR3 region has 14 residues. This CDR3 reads CASSLGPGGTEAFF. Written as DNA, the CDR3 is TGTGCCAGCAGCTTAGGTCCAGGGGGGACTGAAGCTTTCTTT.

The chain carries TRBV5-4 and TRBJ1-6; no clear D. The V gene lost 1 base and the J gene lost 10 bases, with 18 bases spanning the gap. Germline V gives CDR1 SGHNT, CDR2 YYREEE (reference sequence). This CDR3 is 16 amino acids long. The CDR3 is CASSLLADASGSPLHF. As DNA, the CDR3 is TGTGCCAGCAGCTTGTTGGCAGACGCTTCGGGATCACCCCTCCACTTT.

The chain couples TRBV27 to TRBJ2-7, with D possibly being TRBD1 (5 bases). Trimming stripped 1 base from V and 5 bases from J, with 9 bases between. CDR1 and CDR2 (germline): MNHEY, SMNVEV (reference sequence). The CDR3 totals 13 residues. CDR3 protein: CASSLFAGNEQYF. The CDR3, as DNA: TGTGCCAGCAGTTTATTCGCAGGGAACGAGCAGTACTTC.

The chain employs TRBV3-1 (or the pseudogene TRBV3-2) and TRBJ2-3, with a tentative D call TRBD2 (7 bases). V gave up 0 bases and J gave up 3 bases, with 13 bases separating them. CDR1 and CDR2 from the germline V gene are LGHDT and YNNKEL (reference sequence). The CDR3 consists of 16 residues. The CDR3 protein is CASSQEIRGATDTQYF. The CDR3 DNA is TGTGCCAGCAGCCAAGAAATTCGGGGGGCTACAGATACGCAGTATTTT.

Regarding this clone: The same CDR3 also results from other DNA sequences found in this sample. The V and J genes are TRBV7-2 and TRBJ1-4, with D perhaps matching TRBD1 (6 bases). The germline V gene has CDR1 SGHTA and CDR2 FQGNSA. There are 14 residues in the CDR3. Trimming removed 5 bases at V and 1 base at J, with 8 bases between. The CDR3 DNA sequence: TGTGCCAGCAGCCCGACAGGAACTAATGAAAAACTGTTTTTT. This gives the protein CASSPTGTNEKLFF.

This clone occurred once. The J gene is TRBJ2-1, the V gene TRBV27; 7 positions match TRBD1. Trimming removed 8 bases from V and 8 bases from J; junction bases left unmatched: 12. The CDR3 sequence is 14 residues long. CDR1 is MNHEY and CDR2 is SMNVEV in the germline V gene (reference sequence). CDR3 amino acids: CASSTGWALDEQFF. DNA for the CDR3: TGTGCCAGCTCGACAGGGTGGGCGCTCGATGAGCAGTTCTTC.

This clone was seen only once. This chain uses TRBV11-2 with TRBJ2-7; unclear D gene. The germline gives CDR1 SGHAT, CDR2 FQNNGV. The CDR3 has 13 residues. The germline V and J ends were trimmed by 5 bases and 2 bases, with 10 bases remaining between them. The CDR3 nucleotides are TGTGCCAGCAGCACGCCGAGAACCTACGAGCAGTACTTC. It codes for CASSTPRTYEQYF.

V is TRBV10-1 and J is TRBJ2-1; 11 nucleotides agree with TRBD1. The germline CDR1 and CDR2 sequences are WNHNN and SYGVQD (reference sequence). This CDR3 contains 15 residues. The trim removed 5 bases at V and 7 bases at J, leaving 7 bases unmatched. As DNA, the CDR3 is TGCGCCAGCAGTCCGGGACAGGGGGGCGTGAATGAGCAGTTCTTC. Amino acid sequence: CASSPGQGGVNEQFF.

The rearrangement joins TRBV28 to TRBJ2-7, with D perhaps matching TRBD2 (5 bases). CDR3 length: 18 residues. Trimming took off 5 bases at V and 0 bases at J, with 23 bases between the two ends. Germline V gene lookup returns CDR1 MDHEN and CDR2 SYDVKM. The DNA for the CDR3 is TGTGCCAGCAGTCCCCCCCCGTTAGATAGCGTCTACTCCTACGAGCAGTACTTC. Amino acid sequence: CASSPPPLDSVYSYEQYF. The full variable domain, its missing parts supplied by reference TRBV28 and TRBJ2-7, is DVKVTQSSRYLVKRTGEKVFLECVQDMDHENMFWYRQDPGLGLRLIYFSYDVKMKEKGDIPEGYSVSREKKERFSLILESASTNQTSMYLCASSPPPLDSVYSYEQYFGPGTRLTVT.

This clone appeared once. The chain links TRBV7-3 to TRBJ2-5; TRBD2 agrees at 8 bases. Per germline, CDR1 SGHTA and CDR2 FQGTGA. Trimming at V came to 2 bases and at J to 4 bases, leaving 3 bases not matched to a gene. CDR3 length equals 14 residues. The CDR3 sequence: CASSLYGRGETQYF. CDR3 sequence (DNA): TGTGCCAGCAGCTTATACGGGAGGGGAGAGACCCAGTACTTC.

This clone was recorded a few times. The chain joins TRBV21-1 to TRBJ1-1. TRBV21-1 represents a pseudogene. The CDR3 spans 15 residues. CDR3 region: CASRSGGKKRTEAFF. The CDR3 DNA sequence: TGTGCCAGCAGAAGCGGGGGAAAGAAGAGAACTGAAGCTTTCTTT.

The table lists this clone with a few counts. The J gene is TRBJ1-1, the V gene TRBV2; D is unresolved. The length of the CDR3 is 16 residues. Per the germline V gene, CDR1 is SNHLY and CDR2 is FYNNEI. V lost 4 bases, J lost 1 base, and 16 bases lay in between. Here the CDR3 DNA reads TGTGCCAGCAGTGTCTCTCCTCGTCTCTCGAACACTGAAGCTTTCTTT. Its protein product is CASSVSPRLSNTEAFF. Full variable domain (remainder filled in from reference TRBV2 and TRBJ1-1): EPEVTQTPSHQVTQMGQEVILRCVPISNHLYFYWYRQILGQKVEFLVSFYNNEISEKSEIFDDQFSVERPDGSNFTLKIRSTKLEDSAMYFCASSVSPRLSNTEAFFGQGTRLTVV.

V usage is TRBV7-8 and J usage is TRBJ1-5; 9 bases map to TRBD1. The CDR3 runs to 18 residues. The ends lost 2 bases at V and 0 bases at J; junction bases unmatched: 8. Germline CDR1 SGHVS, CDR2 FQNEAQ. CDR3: CASSLFGTGPYSNQPQHF. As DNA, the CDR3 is TGTGCCAGCAGCTTATTCGGGACAGGGCCTTATAGCAATCAGCCCCAGCATTTT.

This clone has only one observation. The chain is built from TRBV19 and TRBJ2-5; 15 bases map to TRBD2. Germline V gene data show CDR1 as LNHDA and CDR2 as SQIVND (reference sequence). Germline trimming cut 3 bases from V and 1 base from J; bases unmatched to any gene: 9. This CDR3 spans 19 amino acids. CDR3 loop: CASSILPGLAGGLQETQYF. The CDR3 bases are TGTGCCAGTAGTATTCTTCCGGGACTAGCGGGGGGACTCCAAGAGACCCAGTACTTC.

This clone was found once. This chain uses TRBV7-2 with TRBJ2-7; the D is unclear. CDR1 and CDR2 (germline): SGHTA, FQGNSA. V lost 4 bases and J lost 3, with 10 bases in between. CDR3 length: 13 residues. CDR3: CASSSLWSYEQYF. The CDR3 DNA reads TGTGCCAGCAGCTCCCTTTGGAGCTACGAGCAGTACTTC.

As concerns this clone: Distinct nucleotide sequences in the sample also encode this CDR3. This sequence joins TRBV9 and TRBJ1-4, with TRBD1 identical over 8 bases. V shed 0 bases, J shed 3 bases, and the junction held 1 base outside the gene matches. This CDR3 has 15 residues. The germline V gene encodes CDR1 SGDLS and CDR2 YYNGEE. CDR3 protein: CASSVEDRANEKLFF. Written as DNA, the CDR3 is TGTGCCAGCAGCGTAGAGGACAGGGCTAATGAAAAACTGTTTTTT. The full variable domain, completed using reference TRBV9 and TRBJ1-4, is DSGVTQTPKHLITATGQRVTLRCSPRSGDLSVYWYQQSLDQGLQFLIQYYNGEERAKGNILERFSAQQFPDLHSELNLSSLELGDSALYFCASSVEDRANEKLFFGSGTQLSVL.

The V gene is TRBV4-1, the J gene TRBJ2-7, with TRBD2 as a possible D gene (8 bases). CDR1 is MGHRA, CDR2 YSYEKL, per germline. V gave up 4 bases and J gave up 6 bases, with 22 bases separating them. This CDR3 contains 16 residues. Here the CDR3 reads CASSLDRARRGGEQYF. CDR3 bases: TGCGCCAGCAGCCTCGACAGGGCTCGACGGGGGGGCGAGCAGTACTTC.

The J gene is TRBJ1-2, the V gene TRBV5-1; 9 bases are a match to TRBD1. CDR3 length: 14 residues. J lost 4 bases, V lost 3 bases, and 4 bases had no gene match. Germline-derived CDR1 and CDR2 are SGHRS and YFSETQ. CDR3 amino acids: CASSSTDRGYGYTF. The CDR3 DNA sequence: TGCGCCAGCAGCTCGACGGACAGGGGCTATGGCTACACCTTC.

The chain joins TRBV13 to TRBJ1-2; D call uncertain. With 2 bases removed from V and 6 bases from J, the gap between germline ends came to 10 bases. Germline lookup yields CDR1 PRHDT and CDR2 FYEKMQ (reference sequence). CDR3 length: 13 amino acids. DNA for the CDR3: TGTGCCAGCAGCTTACGAGGGTTCGATGGCTACACCTTC. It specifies CASSLRGFDGYTF.

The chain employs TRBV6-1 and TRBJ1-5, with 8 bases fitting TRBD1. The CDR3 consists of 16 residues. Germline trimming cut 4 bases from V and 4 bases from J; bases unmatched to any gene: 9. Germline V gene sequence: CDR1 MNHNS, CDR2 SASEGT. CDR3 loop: CASSANTGGSNQPQHF. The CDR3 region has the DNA TGTGCCAGCAGTGCAAACACAGGGGGAAGTAATCAGCCCCAGCATTTT.

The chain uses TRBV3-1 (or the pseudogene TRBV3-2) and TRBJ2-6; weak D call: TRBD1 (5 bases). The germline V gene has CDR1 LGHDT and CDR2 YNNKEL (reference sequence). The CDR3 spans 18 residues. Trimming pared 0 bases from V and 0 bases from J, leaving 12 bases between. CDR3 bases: TGTGCCAGCAGCCAAGATCAGGGCAGGGACTCTGGGGCCAACGTCCTGACTTTC. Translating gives CASSQDQGRDSGANVLTF.